A single sample is the source of the 25 T cell receptor beta chains below, sequenced in a study of T cells in Graves' hyperthyroidism and ophthalmopathy (dated by TCRdb to the late 2010s). The library was made by multiplex PCR. Sequencing relied on an Illumina HiSeq 2000. TCR beta CDR3 regions were amplified from RNA transcripts. The first round of RT-PCR for the TCR CDR3 was performed with the HTBI primer set and the Qiagen OneStep RT-PCR kit. TCRdb took the public reads, trimmed them with fastp at Q25, ran MiXCR for clone calling and kept in-frame beta chains. Entries that share a CDR3 protein sequence are merged under the most common genes and DNA. Here the sample has 250,000 to 300,000 distinct CDR3 sequences; roughly 15% occur a single time. 7.8% of the sample goes to the ten largest clones. Sequencing was done on a sample of blood. The receptors originated from a woman in her twenties or thirties with Graves' hyperthyroidism that later progressed to Graves' ophthalmopathy.

This clonotype was detected ten times or more. The CDR3 DNA reads as TGTGCCAGCAGCCAAGGGAACTTCTACGAGCAGTACTTC. Translation: CASSQGNFYEQYF. This chain uses TRBV7-9 with TRBJ2-7, with no clear D. The CDR3 runs to 13 residues. V gave up 5 bases and J gave up 3 bases, with 11 bases separating them. Germline-derived CDR1 and CDR2 are SEHNR and FQNEAQ (reference sequence).

This clonotype was detected ten times or more. This chain links TRBV28 with TRBJ1-1; weak D call: TRBD1 (5 bases). The CDR3 totals 14 residues. The germline V and J ends were trimmed by 7 bases and 4 bases, with 16 bases remaining between them. Germline V gives CDR1 MDHEN, CDR2 SYDVKM. The CDR3 DNA reads TGTGCCAGCATATTTCGGGGCGCAAGCACTGAAGCTTTCTTT. It translates to CASIFRGASTEAFF. The full variable domain, with the rest looked up from reference TRBV28 and TRBJ1-1, is DVKVTQSSRYLVKRTGEKVFLECVQDMDHENMFWYRQDPGLGLRLIYFSYDVKMKEKGDIPEGYSVSREKKERFSLILESASTNQTSMYLCASIFRGASTEAFFGQGTRLTVV.

Only a few counts were recorded for this clonotype. This may be a read error: a much more frequent sequence differs by one nucleotide. The chain carries TRBV28 and TRBJ1-4; a weak D match, TRBD1 (6 bases). The CDR3 totals 17 residues. The V gene lost 3 bases and the J gene lost 3 bases, with 17 bases spanning the gap. CDR1 is MDHEN and CDR2 is SYDVKM in the germline V gene. CDR3 coding DNA: TGTGCCAGCAGTTTTCGGTACAGGGCCCTCTCTAATGAAAAACTGTTTTTT. Protein: CASSFRYRALSNEKLFF.

This clonotype was observed many times. The V call is TRBV27, the J call TRBJ1-6, with D unresolved. There are 16 residues in the CDR3. Trimming cost V 2 bases and J 10 bases, with 18 bases left between them. Germline-derived CDR1 and CDR2 are MNHEY and SMNVEV (reference sequence). The CDR3 is CASSLGWGREESPLHF. The CDR3 bases are TGTGCCAGCAGTTTAGGCTGGGGTAGGGAGGAGTCACCCCTCCACTTT.

This clonotype was recorded many times. V and J are TRBV4-1 and TRBJ2-7, with D hard to call. Per the germline V gene, CDR1 is MGHRA and CDR2 is YSYEKL. The CDR3 extends over 15 amino acids. V was shortened by 1 base and J by 0 bases, with 10 bases between the two germline ends. The CDR3 sequence: CASSQVLESSYEQYF. Here the CDR3 DNA reads TGCGCCAGCAGCCAAGTACTGGAGAGCTCCTACGAGCAGTACTTC.

Ten or more counts support this clonotype. In DNA form, the CDR3 reads TGTGCCAGCACTTCGTGGACAGGGCGAGCTTTCTTT. Protein: CASTSWTGRAFF. J is TRBJ1-1 and V is TRBV6-1, with 8 bases identical to TRBD1. This CDR3 contains 12 residues. Germline CDR1 and CDR2: MNHNS and SASEGT. J gave up 10 bases and V 7 bases, and 8 bases lay outside the gene matches.

This clonotype has only a few counts. The CDR3 DNA is TGTGCCGCAAACCGGGACGCCTACAATGAGCAGTTCTTC. Translating it yields CAANRDAYNEQFF. The gene calls are TRBV10-3 and TRBJ2-1; tentatively, D is TRBD1 or TRBD2 (5 bases each). The CDR3 sequence is 13 residues long. Germline CDR1 reads ENHRY; CDR2 reads SYGVKD. The V and J ends lost 11 bases and 2 bases respectively, with 13 bases between them.

The table lists this clonotype with many counts. The chain uses TRBV29-1 and TRBJ2-7; TRBD2 agrees at 9 bases. The CDR3 sequence is 15 residues long. Germline CDR1 SQVTM, CDR2 ANQGSEA. With V trimmed by 7 bases and J by 2 bases, 12 bases remained unmatched. The DNA of the CDR3 is TGCAGCGCGAATGGAGTCGCGGGAGGGCCCTACGAGCAGTACTTC. It specifies CSANGVAGGPYEQYF.

In this sample, this clonotype turned up many times. In nucleotides, the CDR3 is TGTGCCAGCTCACCAAGCACAGCCAGGGATGGCTACACCTTC. This sequence encodes CASSPSTARDGYTF. The rearrangement joins TRBV18 to TRBJ1-2, with a weak D call TRBD1 (5 bases). V was clipped by 2 bases and J by 6 bases, with 13 bases between them. The length of the CDR3 is 14 residues. Germline CDR1 KGHSH, CDR2 LQKENI.

This clonotype was detected ten times or more. The V call is TRBV7-2, the J call TRBJ2-7; the match to TRBD2 covers 14 bases. V shed 4 bases, J shed 2 bases, and the junction held 4 bases outside the gene matches. CDR1 is SGHTA and CDR2 is FQGNSA in the germline V gene. The CDR3 is made up of 16 amino acids. CDR3 DNA: TGTGCCAGCAGCTCGGGACTAGCGGGAGTACCCTACGAGCAGTACTTC. Translating gives CASSSGLAGVPYEQYF.

The chain couples TRBV19 to TRBJ1-4; TRBD1 matches at 7 bases. In germline, CDR1 is LNHDA, CDR2 SQIVND (reference sequence). CDR3 length equals 16 residues. V shed 6 bases and J 1 base; nucleotides not matched to a gene: 8. CDR3 bases: TGTGCCAGTAGCGAGCACCGGGACAGAACTAATGAAAAACTGTTTTTT. It encodes CASSEHRDRTNEKLFF.

In this sample, this clonotype turned up many times. The chain links TRBV7-3 to TRBJ2-7; 7 positions match TRBD2. Germline V gene lookup returns CDR1 SGHTA and CDR2 FQGTGA. The CDR3 extends over 14 amino acids. V shed 5 bases and J 5 bases; nucleotides not matched to a gene: 9. CDR3 nucleotide sequence: TGTGCCAGCAGCCCCACGGGGGGTTCTGACGAGCAGTACTTC. This encodes CASSPTGGSDEQYF.

This clonotype was detected ten times or more. The CDR3 protein is CASRSGTGNTGELFF. CDR3 nucleotides: TGTGCCAGCAGATCCGGGACAGGGAACACCGGGGAGCTGTTTTTT. The chain uses TRBV6-1 and TRBJ2-2, with 8 bases identical to TRBD1. The germline V gene has CDR1 MNHNS and CDR2 SASEGT. The junction had 4 bases not matched to a gene; V was cut back by 6 bases and J by 1 base. The CDR3 has 15 amino acids.

Ten or more counts support this clonotype. The chain combines TRBV12-3 or TRBV12-4 with TRBJ1-1; 7 bases map to TRBD1. The CDR3 runs to 13 residues. Trimming at V came to 6 bases and at J to 4 bases, leaving 5 bases not matched to a gene. DNA for the CDR3: TGTGCCAGCAGCAGACAGGGAGGCACTGAAGCTTTCTTT. Its protein is CASSRQGGTEAFF.

This clonotype was observed many times. This sequence joins TRBV28 and TRBJ2-7; 10 nucleotides align to TRBD1. The length of the CDR3 is 15 residues. The junction had 4 bases not matched to a gene; V was cut back by 3 bases and J by 2 bases. Germline loops: CDR1 MDHEN, CDR2 SYDVKM. CDR3 DNA sequence: TGTGCCAGCAGTTTCCCGGACAGGGGGGCCTACGAGCAGTACTTC. This codes for CASSFPDRGAYEQYF.

This clonotype was counted many times. The J gene is TRBJ1-5, the V gene TRBV30, with D possibly matching TRBD1 (5 bases). Trimming shortened V by 1 base and J by 1 base, and 8 bases separated the two germline ends. CDR1 is GTSNPN and CDR2 is SVGIG in the germline V gene (reference sequence). The CDR3 sequence is 14 residues long. CDR3 nucleotide sequence: TGTGCCTGGAGTGGGGGGATCAGCAATCAGCCCCAGCATTTT. Translated: CAWSGGISNQPQHF.

At least ten counts were recorded for this clonotype. This chain joins TRBV20-1 and TRBJ1-1, with TRBD1 matching over 7 bases. The junction had 7 bases not matched to a gene; V was cut back by 5 bases and J by 7 bases. The CDR3 totals 12 residues. Germline values: CDR1 DFQATT, CDR2 SNEGSKA (reference sequence). The CDR3 DNA follows: TGCAGTGCTCCTATCCGGGACAGTGAAGCTTTCTTT. It yields the protein CSAPIRDSEAFF.

This clonotype has at least ten counts. CDR3 coding DNA: TGTGCCAGCAGCCCGCCCCGTGGAACGGATTCAGCCTACGAGCAGTACTTC. Translation gives CASSPPRGTDSAYEQYF. The genes are TRBV7-2 and TRBJ2-7; unclear D gene. The germline V and J ends were trimmed by 5 bases and 2 bases, with 22 bases remaining between them. Germline loops: CDR1 SGHTA, CDR2 FQGNSA. This CDR3 has 17 amino acids. Complete variable domain (other parts from reference TRBV7-2 and TRBJ2-7): GAGVSQSPSNKVTEKGKDVELRCDPISGHTALYWYRQSLGQGLEFLIYFQGNSAPDKSGLPSDRFSAERTGGSVSTLTIQRTQQEDSAVYLCASSPPRGTDSAYEQYFGPGTRLTVT.

This clonotype was seen many times. J is TRBJ2-7 and V is TRBV29-1; 8 positions match TRBD1. V trimming: 3 bases; J trimming: 3 bases; junction bases outside the gene matches: 7. The CDR3 is 14 amino acids. Germline V lookup: CDR1 SQVTM, CDR2 ANQGSEA. CDR3: CSVEILGQGYEQYF. CDR3 bases: TGCAGCGTTGAGATTCTAGGACAGGGCTACGAGCAGTACTTC.

There are many counts of this clonotype. V is TRBV20-1 and J is TRBJ2-1, with 9 bases fitting TRBD1. The CDR3 is made up of 15 amino acids. V shed 2 bases, J shed 6 bases, and the junction held 8 bases outside the gene matches. In germline, CDR1 is DFQATT, CDR2 SNEGSKA (reference sequence). Here the CDR3 reads CSARNPGQGPNEQFF. CDR3 sequence (DNA): TGCAGTGCTAGAAACCCGGGACAGGGCCCCAATGAGCAGTTCTTC.

The chain recombines TRBV19 with TRBJ2-7, with 12 bases identical to TRBD1. The CDR3 has 15 amino acids. J gave up 3 bases and V 7 bases, and 7 bases lay outside the gene matches. Per germline, CDR1 LNHDA and CDR2 SQIVND (reference sequence). Written as DNA, the CDR3 is TGTGCCAGTATTCCCCGGGACAGGGGGCGCTACGAGCAGTACTTC. It codes for CASIPRDRGRYEQYF.

This clonotype was counted at least ten times. The chain uses TRBV27 and TRBJ1-1, with 8 bases lining up with TRBD1. CDR3 length: 15 amino acids. The trim removed 4 bases at V and 8 bases at J, leaving 12 bases unmatched. Germline-derived CDR1 and CDR2 are MNHEY and SMNVEV (reference sequence). The CDR3: CASSYLLGQGYEAFF. In DNA, the CDR3 is TGTGCCAGCAGTTACCTACTTGGACAGGGATACGAAGCTTTCTTT.

This clonotype was seen at least ten times. An end of the junction differs from the germline gene, which may be a read error. The rearrangement joins TRBV7-2 to TRBJ2-5; a possible D gene is TRBD2 (6 bases). This CDR3 is 16 amino acids long. In germline, CDR1 is SGHTA, CDR2 FQGNSA. This CDR3 reads CASSPHPGGIQKTQYF. In DNA, the CDR3 is TGTGCCAGCAGCCCCCACCCCGGGGGAATCCAAAAGACCCAGTACTTC.

This clonotype was counted many times. The chain carries TRBV7-8 and TRBJ2-3, with D possibly matching TRBD2 (6 bases). Trimming stripped 7 bases from V and 0 bases from J, with 14 bases between. This CDR3 is 15 amino acids long. CDR1 SGHVS and CDR2 FQNEAQ come from the germline V gene. The CDR3 loop reads CASIETGLSTDTQYF. The DNA of the CDR3 is TGTGCCAGCATCGAGACGGGACTTAGCACAGATACGCAGTATTTT.

This clonotype showed up many times. The chain uses TRBV18 and TRBJ2-1; D uncertain. V lost 2 bases to trimming and J lost 1 base, with 3 bases between them. This CDR3 comprises 13 residues. Germline assignment: CDR1 KGHSH and CDR2 LQKENI. In DNA form, the CDR3 reads TGTGCCAGCTCACCAATGTCCTACAATGAGCAGTTCTTC. Its translation is CASSPMSYNEQFF.